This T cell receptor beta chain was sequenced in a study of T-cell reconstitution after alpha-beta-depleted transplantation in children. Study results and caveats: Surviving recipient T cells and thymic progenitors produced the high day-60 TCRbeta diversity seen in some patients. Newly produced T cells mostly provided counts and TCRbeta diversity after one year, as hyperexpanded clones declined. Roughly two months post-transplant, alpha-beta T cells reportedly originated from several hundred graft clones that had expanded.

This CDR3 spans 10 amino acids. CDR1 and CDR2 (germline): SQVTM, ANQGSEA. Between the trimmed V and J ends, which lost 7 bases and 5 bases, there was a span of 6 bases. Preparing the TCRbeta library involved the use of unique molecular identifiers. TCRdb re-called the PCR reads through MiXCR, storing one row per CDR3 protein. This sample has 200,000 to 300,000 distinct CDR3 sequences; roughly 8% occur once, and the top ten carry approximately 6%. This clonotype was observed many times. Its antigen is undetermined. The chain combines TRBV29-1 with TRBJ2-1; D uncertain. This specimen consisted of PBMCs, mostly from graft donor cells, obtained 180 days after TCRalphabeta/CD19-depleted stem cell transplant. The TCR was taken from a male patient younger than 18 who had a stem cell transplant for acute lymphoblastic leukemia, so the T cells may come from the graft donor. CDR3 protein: CSGVNNEQFF. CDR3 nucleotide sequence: TGCAGCGGCGTAAACAATGAGCAGTTCTTC.